These 13 T cell receptor beta chains were all obtained from the same sample, sequenced in a study of CD8+ T cells in alopecia areata. Sequencing templates came from extracted RNA that was reverse transcribed into cDNA. TCRdb's table, derived via immunoSEQ multiplex PCR, lists solely in-frame clones and lacks some. The sample consists of 150,000 or so clones, 55% of them appearing once. Input material: CD4+ T cells sorted from blood. The receptors stem from a human donor in good health.

The table lists this clone with a few counts. The chain uses TRBV11-2 and TRBJ1-1, with 7 bases that match TRBD1. V trimming: 5 bases; J trimming: 3 bases; junction bases outside the gene matches: 12. This CDR3 spans 16 amino acids. CDR1 is SGHAT, CDR2 FQNNGV, per germline. In nucleotides, the CDR3 is TGTGCCAGCAGCCCGGCCTTCTCGGACAGGTACACTGAAGCTTTCTTT. Protein sequence: CASSPAFSDRYTEAFF. Using reference TRBV11-2 and TRBJ1-1 for the parts outside the CDR3, the full variable domain is EAGVAQSPRYKIIEKRQSVAFWCNPISGHATLYWYQQILGQGPKLLIQFQNNGVVDDSQLPKDRFSAERLKGVDSTLKIQPAKLEDSAVYLCASSPAFSDRYTEAFFGQGTRLTVV.

The chain joins TRBV30 to TRBJ2-2; 10 bases map to TRBD2. The CDR3 runs to 15 residues. CDR1 and CDR2 (germline): GTSNPN, SVGIG (reference sequence). Trimming took 3 bases from V and 6 from J; bases not matched to a gene: 7. The CDR3 is CAWRASGRGSGELFF. The CDR3 nucleotides are TGTGCCTGGAGGGCAAGCGGGAGGGGGTCCGGGGAGCTGTTTTTT.

This clone has more than one count but fewer than ten. J is TRBJ2-5 and V is TRBV11-1; D may be TRBD1 (5 bases). CDR1 is SGHAT, CDR2 FQDESV, per germline (reference sequence). The V end was cut by 4 bases, the J end by 2 bases, with 11 bases between. The CDR3 totals 14 residues. CDR3 region: CASSSGHPQETQYF. CDR3 DNA: TGTGCCAGCAGCTCCGGACACCCACAAGAGACCCAGTACTTC.

The V call is TRBV15, the J call TRBJ2-2; D is ambiguous. This CDR3 spans 12 amino acids. Trimming took 4 bases from V and 1 from J, leaving 1 base between them. The germline gives CDR1 LNHNV, CDR2 YYDKDF (reference sequence). CDR3 sequence: CATSKNTGELFF. The DNA of the CDR3 is TGTGCCACCAGCAAGAACACCGGGGAGCTGTTTTTT.

The V call is TRBV30, the J call TRBJ2-7; the match to TRBD2 covers 13 bases. Trimming cost V 0 bases and J 9 bases; bases outside gene matches: 14. This CDR3 comprises 17 residues. Germline V lookup: CDR1 GTSNPN, CDR2 SVGIG (reference sequence). The CDR3 sequence is CAWSVGFGLAGEGSQYF. CDR3 DNA sequence: TGTGCCTGGAGTGTTGGTTTCGGACTAGCGGGGGAAGGCTCGCAGTACTTC.

The chain employs TRBV29-1 and TRBJ2-7; no firm D call. CDR3 length: 12 amino acids. Germline V lookup: CDR1 SQVTM, CDR2 ANQGSEA. V lost 4 bases, J lost 4 bases, and 11 bases lay in between. CDR3 amino acids: CSVVPSIYEQYF. CDR3 nucleotide sequence: TGCAGCGTTGTTCCATCGATATACGAGCAGTACTTC.

This clone appeared once. The chain joins TRBV7-6 to TRBJ2-5, with D hard to call. This CDR3 is built from 14 residues. V lost 5 bases and J lost 0, with 10 bases in between. Per the germline V gene, CDR1 is SGHVS and CDR2 is FNYEAQ. CDR3 protein: CASSLDGNQETQYF. The CDR3 coding sequence is TGTGCCAGCAGCCTAGATGGAAACCAAGAGACCCAGTACTTC.

The chain couples TRBV4-1 to TRBJ2-6; D is unresolved. The CDR3 runs 15 residues. V dropped 3 bases and J dropped 0 bases, with 6 bases sitting between them. Germline values: CDR1 MGHRA, CDR2 YSYEKL. The CDR3 spells CASSHRNSGANVLTF. The CDR3 DNA sequence: TGCGCCAGCAGCCATCGAAACTCTGGGGCCAACGTCCTGACTTTC.

J is TRBJ1-3 and V is TRBV30; no definite D call. The germline gives CDR1 GTSNPN, CDR2 SVGIG (reference sequence). The V and J ends lost 5 bases and 2 bases respectively, with 4 bases between them. The CDR3 extends over 11 amino acids. CDR3 residues: CAWHPGNTIYF. The CDR3 bases are TGTGCCTGGCACCCTGGAAACACCATATATTTT.

The V gene is TRBV29-1, the J gene TRBJ2-2; tentative D call: TRBD2 (6 bases). Trimming pared 1 base from V and 5 bases from J, leaving 11 bases between. In germline, CDR1 is SQVTM, CDR2 ANQGSEA. There are 14 residues in the CDR3. Written as DNA, the CDR3 is TGCAGCGTTGAAGTCCAGCGGGCGACCGGGGAGCTGTTTTTT. This gives the protein CSVEVQRATGELFF.

The chain joins TRBV5-4 to TRBJ2-3, with TRBD1 matching 9 bases. Germline V CDR1 and CDR2: SGHNT, YYREEE (reference sequence). Trimming removed 1 base from V and 4 bases from J; junction bases left unmatched: 4. CDR3 length equals 15 residues. CDR3 DNA sequence: TGTGCCAGCAGCTTGAGGACAGGGGTGGCAGATACGCAGTATTTT. This codes for CASSLRTGVADTQYF.

V and J are TRBV27 and TRBJ1-1; 8 bases are shared with TRBD1. Germline V gene sequence: CDR1 MNHEY, CDR2 SMNVEV (reference sequence). The junction had 7 bases not matched to a gene; V was cut back by 3 bases and J by 4 bases. The CDR3 has 15 residues. CDR3 sequence: CASSFEDRVGTEAFF. As DNA, the CDR3 is TGTGCCAGCAGTTTCGAGGACAGGGTCGGCACTGAAGCTTTCTTT.

This chain connects TRBV6-1 to TRBJ1-5; D remains ambiguous. Trimming removed 4 bases from V and 6 bases from J, with 10 bases in between. The CDR3 extends over 13 amino acids. CDR1 MNHNS and CDR2 SASEGT come from the germline V gene. The CDR3 DNA reads TGTGCCAGCAGTGGTTATGCGGGTCAGCCCCAGCATTTT. This codes for CASSGYAGQPQHF.